This T cell receptor (beta chain) was identified during a study of blood T cell repertoires in COVID-19 (dated by TCRdb to 2018 to 2021). Some background on the complete study: Collaborator samples came from the United States, Italy and Spain and covered acute and convalescent phases of COVID-19. The prospective study material was composed of cDNA or gDNA derived from T cells, B-cell-depleted T cells, or PBMCs. Deeply sampled blood TCRbeta repertoires from subjects exposed to, actively infected with, or recovered from COVID-19 were included in the dataset. A freely available public database, intended as a resource for researchers studying the immune response to SARS-CoV-2, is where the repertoires were released. Samples were obtained from the ongoing ImmuneRACE study (first 160 participants) and from roughly 1,300 subjects provided by 6 global collaborators. Sample metadata almost always included a de-identified subject ID, COVID-19 status, age in years and sex. Where available, HLA class I and class II types were taken from metadata supplied by the sample provider and were not determined by assay-based typing.

What the authors observed across the whole study: The quantity of clinical and demographic metadata differed by source and by participant and was supplied without curation.

In the case of this clone: This clone's antigen is unknown. Base qualities are not provided; no much larger clone lies one nucleotide away.

V is reduced by 3 bases and J by 6 bases, leaving a spacing of 17 bases between them. From cysteine to phenylalanine, the CDR3 is 14 amino acids long. Solely the CDR3 DNA is kept, with 42 bases framed from the first base. From the germline V gene (reference sequence), CDR1 is GTSNPN and CDR2 is SVGIG. One collaborating source in Seattle enrolled patients during active infection and followed them longitudinally through the course of disease. Whole blood was collected in K2EDTA tubes by collaborating institutions according to the institutions' own protocols. For TCRbeta analysis, collaborators shipped samples in one of three forms: frozen whole blood, isolated PBMCs, or DNA extracted from either of those sample types. TCRbeta CDR3 regions were amplified from genomic DNA by means of the immunoSEQ Assay, a bias-controlled multiplex PCR. The original methods were these. The number of nucleated cells in each sample was estimated by amplification of reference gene primers within the assay. To quantify the absolute abundance of each unique TCRbeta CDR3 rearrangement, sequence reads were collapsed and filtered. For each sample, productive Simpson clonality was calculated by taking the square root of Simpson's diversity index across productive rearrangements. TCRdb limited this immuneACCESS table to in-frame rearrangements with V and J called. A share of clones is missing; checked studies link under half to unresolved V genes, and the rest is unexplained. V, J and clone size were drawn from that table, and D and trimming were deduced from the DNA. The sample includes 130,000 to 150,000 clones, with approximately 85% observed a single time. The ten most abundant clones make up approximately 8% of the sample.

The sequence came from a woman aged 60-75 years with COVID-19, enrolled during active disease. The sequence joins TRBV30 to TRBJ1-1, with the D gene uncertain. Sequencing was carried out using peripheral blood. The bases read TGTGCCTGGAGAACGTTACGGGGTGCGGCTGAAGCTTTCTTT. Translated, it reads CAWRTLRGAAEAFF.